This T cell receptor (beta chain) was sequenced for a study of control samples from healthy donors and cancer patients. CDR3 length equals 15 residues. V was cut by 4 bases and J by 2 bases, with 15 bases left in between. CDR1 is SGHRS, CDR2 YFSETQ, per germline. Sequenced by immunoSEQ multiplex PCR; TCRdb stores in-frame clones only, minus some. The sample lists some 71,000 clones; roughly nine tenths were seen once. Sample: PBMCs. This sequence was found in a woman between 45 and 60 years old with colorectal cancer. This chain uses TRBV5-1 with TRBJ2-5; no definite D call. The CDR3 spells CASSPLGSGQETQYF. As DNA, the CDR3 is TGCGCCAGCAGCCCGTTGGGGTCCGGACAAGAGACCCAGTACTTC.